This TCR beta chain is from a study of cytomegalovirus exposure and HLA in healthy donors. Study-level results: Association of 16,951 TCR beta sequences with HLA alleles was found at 0.05 false discovery rate in a later analysis.

Concerning this clone: Its antigen is still unknown.

PCR amplification relied on 60 Vbeta primers (plus 13 Jbeta primers). The method was immunoSEQ multiplex PCR; TCRdb's version includes in-frame clones alone and lacks a portion of them. This sample contains approximately 210,000 clones. The clonotype comes from a woman aged 30 to 39 in good health and CMV-seropositive. The sequencing input was PBMCs.

CDR3 sequence: CAWGISGRSYEQYF. For the CDR3, the DNA is TGTGCCTGGGGGATCAGCGGGAGGAGCTACGAGCAGTACTTC. V and J are TRBV30 and TRBJ2-7; 9 nucleotides agree with TRBD2. V lost 5 bases, J lost 3 bases, and 8 bases stayed unmatched. CDR1 is GTSNPN and CDR2 is SVGIG in the germline V gene (reference sequence). The CDR3 is made up of 14 amino acids.